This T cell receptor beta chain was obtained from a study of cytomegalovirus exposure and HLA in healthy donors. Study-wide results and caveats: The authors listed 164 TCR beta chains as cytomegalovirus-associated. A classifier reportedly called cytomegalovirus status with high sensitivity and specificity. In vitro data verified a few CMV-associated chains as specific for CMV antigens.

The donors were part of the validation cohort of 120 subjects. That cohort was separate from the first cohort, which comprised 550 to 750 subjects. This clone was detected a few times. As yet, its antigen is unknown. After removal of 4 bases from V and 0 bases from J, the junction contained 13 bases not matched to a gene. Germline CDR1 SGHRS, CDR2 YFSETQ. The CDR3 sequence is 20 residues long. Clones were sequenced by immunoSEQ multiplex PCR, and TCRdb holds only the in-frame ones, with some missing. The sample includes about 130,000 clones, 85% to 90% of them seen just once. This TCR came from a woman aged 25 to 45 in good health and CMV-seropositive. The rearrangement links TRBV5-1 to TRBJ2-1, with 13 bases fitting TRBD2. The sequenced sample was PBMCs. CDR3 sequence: CASSLRLAGGPASSYNEQFF. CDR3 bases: TGCGCCAGCAGCCTGCGACTAGCGGGGGGCCCCGCTAGCTCCTACAATGAGCAGTTCTTC.